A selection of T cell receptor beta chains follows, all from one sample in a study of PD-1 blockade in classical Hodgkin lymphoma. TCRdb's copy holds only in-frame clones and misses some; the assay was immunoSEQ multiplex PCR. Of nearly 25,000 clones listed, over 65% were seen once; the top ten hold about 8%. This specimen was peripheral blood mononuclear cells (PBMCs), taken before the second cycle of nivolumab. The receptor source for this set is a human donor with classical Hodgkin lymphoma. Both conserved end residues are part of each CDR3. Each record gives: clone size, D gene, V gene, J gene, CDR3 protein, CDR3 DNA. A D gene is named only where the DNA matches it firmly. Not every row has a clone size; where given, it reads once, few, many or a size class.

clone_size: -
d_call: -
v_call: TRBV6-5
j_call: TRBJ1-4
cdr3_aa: CASRTAFTSEKLFF
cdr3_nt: TGTGCCAGCAGAACCGCGTTCACTAGTGAAAAACTGTTTTTT

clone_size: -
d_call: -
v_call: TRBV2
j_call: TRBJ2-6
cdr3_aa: CASSVPSSGANVLTF
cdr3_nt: TGTGCCAGCAGTGTACCGAGCTCTGGGGCCAACGTCCTGACTTTC

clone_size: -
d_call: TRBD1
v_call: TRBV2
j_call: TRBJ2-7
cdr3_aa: CASSGTAPYEQYF
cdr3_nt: TGTGCCAGCTCCGGGACAGCCCCCTACGAGCAGTACTTC

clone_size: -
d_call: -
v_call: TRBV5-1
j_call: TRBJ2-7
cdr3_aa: CASSEGTTYEQYF
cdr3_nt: TGCGCCAGCAGTGAGGGGACCACCTACGAGCAGTACTTC

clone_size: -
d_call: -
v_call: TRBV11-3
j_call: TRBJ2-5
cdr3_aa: CASSLGDGYQETQYF
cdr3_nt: TGTGCCAGCAGCTTAGGAGACGGCTACCAAGAGACCCAGTACTTC

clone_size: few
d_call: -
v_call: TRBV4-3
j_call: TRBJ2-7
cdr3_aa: CASSQGMGRQSYEQYF
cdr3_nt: TGCGCCAGCAGCCAAGGGATGGGCAGGCAATCCTACGAGCAGTACTTC

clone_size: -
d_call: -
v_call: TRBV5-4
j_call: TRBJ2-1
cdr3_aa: CASSLALGADSYNEQFF
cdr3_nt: TGTGCCAGCAGCTTGGCCTTAGGGGCCGACTCCTACAATGAGCAGTTCTTC

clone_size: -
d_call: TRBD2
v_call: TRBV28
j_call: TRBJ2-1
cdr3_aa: CASSSTSGRTLPHEQFF
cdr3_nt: TGTGCCAGCAGTTCTACTAGCGGGAGGACCCTCCCCCACGAGCAGTTCTTC

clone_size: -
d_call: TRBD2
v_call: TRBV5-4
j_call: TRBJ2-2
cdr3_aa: CASSSRTSGPTGELFF
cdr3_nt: TGTGCCAGCAGCTCCAGGACTAGCGGACCGACCGGGGAGCTGTTTTTT

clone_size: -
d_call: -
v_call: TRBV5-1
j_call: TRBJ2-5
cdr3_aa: CASSLGRGSGETQYF
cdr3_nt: TGCGCCAGCAGCTTGGGACGGGGGTCAGGGGAGACCCAGTACTTC

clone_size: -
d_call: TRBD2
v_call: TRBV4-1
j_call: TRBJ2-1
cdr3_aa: CASSQDRTSGYSYNEQFF
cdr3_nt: TGCGCCAGCAGCCAAGATCGCACTAGCGGGTACTCCTACAATGAGCAGTTCTTC